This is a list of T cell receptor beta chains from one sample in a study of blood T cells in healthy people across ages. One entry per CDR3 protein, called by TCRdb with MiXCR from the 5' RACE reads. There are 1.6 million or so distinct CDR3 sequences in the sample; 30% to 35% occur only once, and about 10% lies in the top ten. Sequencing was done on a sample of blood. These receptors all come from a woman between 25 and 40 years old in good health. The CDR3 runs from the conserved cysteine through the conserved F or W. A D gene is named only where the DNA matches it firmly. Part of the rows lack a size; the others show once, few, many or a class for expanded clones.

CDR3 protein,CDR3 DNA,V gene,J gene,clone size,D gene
CASSVEGLAPDTQYF,TGTGCCAGCAGCGTAGAAGGACTAGCCCCAGATACGCAGTATTTT,TRBV9,TRBJ2-3,.,TRBD2
CASSQDSQGGYGEQFF,TGCGCCAGCAGCCAAGATTCCCAGGGAGGGTATGGGGAGCAGTTCTTC,TRBV4-1,TRBJ2-1,.,TRBD2
CAGSLIGLNQPQHF,TGCGCCGGTAGCCTCATAGGCCTCAATCAGCCCCAGCATTTT,TRBV4-1,TRBJ1-5,.,.
CASSQSLAGGADAQYF,TGTGCCAGCAGCCAGAGCCTAGCGGGAGGCGCGGATGCGCAGTATTTT,TRBV14,TRBJ2-3,.,TRBD2
CASSDGGFPQETQYF,TGCGCCAGCAGTGATGGGGGGTTCCCCCAAGAGACCCAGTACTTC,TRBV10-2,TRBJ2-5,.,.
CASSPQRTGAIEQYF,TGTGCCAGCTCACCCCAACGGACAGGGGCCATCGAGCAGTACTTC,TRBV18,TRBJ2-7,.,TRBD1
CASLTGVGETQYF,TGTGCCAGCCTGACAGGGGTCGGGGAGACCCAGTACTTC,TRBV2,TRBJ2-5,.,TRBD1
CASSWGEGGEQYF,TGTGCCAGCAGCTGGGGGGAGGGAGGAGAGCAGTACTTC,TRBV28,TRBJ2-7,few,TRBD2
CASSPTRGFNYGYTF,TGTGCCAGCAGCCCAACGAGAGGGTTCAACTATGGCTACACCTTC,TRBV12-3/TRBV12-4,TRBJ1-2,.,.
CASSLDRGLATF,TGTGCCAGCAGTTTAGATAGAGGACTGGCTACCTTC,TRBV12-3/TRBV12-4,TRBJ2-5,.,.
CASIRETNQPQHF,TGTGCCAGTATACGGGAGACCAATCAGCCCCAGCATTTT,TRBV6-1,TRBJ1-5,.,.
CASSSGNQPQHF,TGTGCCAGCAGCTCCGGAAATCAGCCCCAGCATTTT,TRBV27,TRBJ1-5,many,.
CASSQVPMTGGNDGYTF,TGCGCCAGCAGCCAAGTTCCCATGACAGGGGGCAACGATGGCTACACCTTC,TRBV4-1,TRBJ1-2,.,TRBD1
CASSPWTGDYEQYF,TGTGCCAGCAGCCCGTGGACGGGGGACTACGAGCAGTACTTC,TRBV9,TRBJ2-7,many,.
CASSSNGGRFETQYF,TGTGCCAGCAGTTCGAATGGGGGGCGTTTTGAGACCCAGTACTTC,TRBV12-3/TRBV12-4,TRBJ2-5,few,.
CSASGTGGAGNYGYTF,TGCAGTGCTAGTGGGACAGGGGGCGCAGGGAACTATGGCTACACCTTC,TRBV20-1,TRBJ1-2,.,TRBD1
CSAPPAGVEQYF,TGCAGTGCTCCCCCCGCCGGCGTCGAGCAGTACTTC,TRBV20-1,TRBJ2-7,many,.
CASSYLDRDSPLHF,TGTGCCAGCAGTTATCTCGACAGAGATTCACCCCTCCACTTT,TRBV3-1,TRBJ1-6,.,.
CASSQDSVGAGNTIYF,TGTGCCAGCAGCCAAGATTCGGTAGGGGCTGGAAACACCATATATTTT,TRBV4-2,TRBJ1-3,once,.
CAISTGTQETPYF,TGTGCCATCAGCACCGGGACTCAGGAGACCCCGTACTTC,TRBV10-3,TRBJ2-5,.,.
CASSLAFRQPQHF,TGTGCCAGCAGCTTAGCGTTTCGTCAGCCCCAGCATTTT,TRBV7-9,TRBJ1-5,many,.
CSARPQGAYGYTF,TGCAGTGCTAGACCCCAGGGTGCCTATGGCTACACCTTC,TRBV20-1,TRBJ1-2,.,.
CASSQEPGDSYEQYF,TGTGCCAGCAGCCAAGAGCCAGGGGACTCCTACGAGCAGTACTTC,TRBV3-1,TRBJ2-7,many,.
CASSQVRTGNYGYTF,TGCGCCAGCAGCCAGGTCCGAACGGGTAACTATGGCTACACCTTC,TRBV4-1,TRBJ1-2,many,.
CASSLAWGQRKDYGYTF,TGTGCCAGCAGCTTAGCGTGGGGACAGAGGAAGGACTATGGCTACACCTTC,TRBV7-2,TRBJ1-2,.,TRBD1
CASSTSDPGLNNSPLHF,TGTGCCAGCAGCACATCCGATCCGGGACTAAATAATTCACCCCTCCACTTT,TRBV13,TRBJ1-6,.,.
CASSQEKAGRAYGYTF,TGCGCCAGCAGCCAAGAGAAGGCGGGCAGGGCTTATGGCTACACCTTC,TRBV4-1,TRBJ1-2,.,.
CASSQDSGLAYEQYF,TGTGCCAGCAGCCAAGATAGCGGACTAGCCTACGAGCAGTACTTC,TRBV3-1,TRBJ2-7,.,TRBD2
CSARVGSEQGAAEAFF,TGCAGTGCTAGAGTGGGATCAGAACAGGGGGCCGCTGAAGCTTTCTTT,TRBV20-1,TRBJ1-1,.,TRBD1
CASSAAGTEAFF,TGTGCCAGCAGCGCCGCAGGCACTGAAGCTTTCTTT,TRBV9,TRBJ1-1,.,.
CASKGPRRETQYF,TGTGCCAGCAAAGGTCCTAGGCGGGAGACCCAGTACTTC,TRBV6-1,TRBJ2-5,.,.
CASSRESPGPYEQYF,TGTGCCAGCAGCCGAGAATCGCCAGGGCCCTACGAGCAGTACTTC,TRBV3-1,TRBJ2-7,few,.
CASSLSSVGLAGQETQYF,TGTGCCAGCAGTTTGTCTTCCGTGGGACTAGCGGGCCAAGAGACCCAGTACTTC,TRBV27,TRBJ2-5,many,TRBD2
CSARDYFDEQYF,TGCAGTGCTAGAGATTATTTCGACGAGCAGTACTTC,TRBV20-1,TRBJ2-7,.,.
CSARGLYGYTF,TGCAGTGCGAGGGGCCTCTATGGCTACACCTTC,TRBV20-1,TRBJ1-2,.,.
CATGRDGNTGELFF,TGTGCCACCGGCCGGGACGGGAATACCGGGGAGCTGTTTTTT,TRBV24-1,TRBJ2-2,.,.
CSASGGGSGAGDTQYF,TGCAGTGCCTCCGGTGGGGGGAGCGGAGCCGGAGATACGCAGTATTTT,TRBV20-1,TRBJ2-3,.,.
CASSLRNGGYNSPLHF,TGTGCCAGCAGCTTGCGTAACGGAGGGTATAATTCACCCCTCCACTTT,TRBV7-9,TRBJ1-6,many,.
CASSEQPRGGSTEAFF,TGTGCCAGCAGTGAACAACCTCGAGGGGGTTCCACTGAAGCTTTCTTT,TRBV25-1,TRBJ1-1,.,.
CASSQLRGNYGYTF,TGTGCCAGCAGCCAACTAAGGGGGAACTATGGCTACACCTTC,TRBV3-1,TRBJ1-2,.,.
CASSLLPTNQPQHF,TGTGCCAGCAGCTTGTTACCGACAAATCAGCCCCAGCATTTT,TRBV5-5,TRBJ1-5,few,.
CASSAPRGRGSYNEQFF,TGTGCCAGCAGCGCCCCCCGAGGAAGGGGCTCCTACAATGAGCAGTTCTTC,TRBV9,TRBJ2-1,few,.